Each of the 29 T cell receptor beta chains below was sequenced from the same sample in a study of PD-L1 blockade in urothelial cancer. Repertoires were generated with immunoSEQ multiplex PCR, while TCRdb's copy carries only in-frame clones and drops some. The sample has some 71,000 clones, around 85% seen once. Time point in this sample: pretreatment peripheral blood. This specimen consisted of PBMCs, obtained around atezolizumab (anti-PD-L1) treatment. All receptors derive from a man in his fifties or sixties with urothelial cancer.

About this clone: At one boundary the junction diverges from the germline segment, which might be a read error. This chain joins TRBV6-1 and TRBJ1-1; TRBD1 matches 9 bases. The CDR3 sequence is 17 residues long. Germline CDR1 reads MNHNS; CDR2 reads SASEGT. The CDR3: CASREDRGRSINTEAFF. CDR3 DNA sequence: TGTGCCAGCAGGGAAGACAGGGGGAGATCAATAAACACTGAAGCTTTCTTT.

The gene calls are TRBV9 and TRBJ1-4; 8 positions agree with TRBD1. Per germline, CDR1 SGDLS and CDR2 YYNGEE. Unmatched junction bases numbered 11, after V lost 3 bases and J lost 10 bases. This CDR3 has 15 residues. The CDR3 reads CASSAQGASVGKLFF. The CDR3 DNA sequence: TGTGCCAGCAGCGCCCAGGGGGCGAGCGTAGGAAAACTGTTTTTT.

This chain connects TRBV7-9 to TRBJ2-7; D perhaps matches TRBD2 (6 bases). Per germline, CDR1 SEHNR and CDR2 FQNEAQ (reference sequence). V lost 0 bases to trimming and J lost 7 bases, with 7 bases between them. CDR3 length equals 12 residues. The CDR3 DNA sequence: TGTGCCAGCAGCTTAGCGGAGGGGGAGCAGTACTTC. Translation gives CASSLAEGEQYF.

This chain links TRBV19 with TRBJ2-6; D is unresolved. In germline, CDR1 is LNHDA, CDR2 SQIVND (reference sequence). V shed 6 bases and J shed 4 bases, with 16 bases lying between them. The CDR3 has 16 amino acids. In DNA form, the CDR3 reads TGTGCCAGTAGCGCAGCGATAGGCGCAGGGGCCAACGTCCTGACTTTC. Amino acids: CASSAAIGAGANVLTF.

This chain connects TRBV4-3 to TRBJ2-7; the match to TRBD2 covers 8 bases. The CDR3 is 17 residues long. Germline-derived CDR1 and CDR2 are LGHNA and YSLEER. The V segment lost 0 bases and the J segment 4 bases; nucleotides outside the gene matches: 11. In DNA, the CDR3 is TGCGCCAGCAGCCAAGATCTACGGGGGGGCGGATGGTACGAGCAGTACTTC. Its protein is CASSQDLRGGGWYEQYF.

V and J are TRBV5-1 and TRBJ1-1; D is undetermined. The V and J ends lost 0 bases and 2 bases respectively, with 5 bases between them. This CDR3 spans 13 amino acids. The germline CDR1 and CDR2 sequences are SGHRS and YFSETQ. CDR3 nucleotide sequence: TGCGCCAGCAGCTTGGCTCTTAACACTGAAGCTTTCTTT. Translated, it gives CASSLALNTEAFF.

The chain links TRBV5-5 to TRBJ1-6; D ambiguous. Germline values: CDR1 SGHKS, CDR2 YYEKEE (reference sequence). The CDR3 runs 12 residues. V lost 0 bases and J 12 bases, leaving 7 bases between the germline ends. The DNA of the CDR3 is TGTGCCAGCAGCTTGGAAGGAGAACCCCTCCACTTT. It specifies CASSLEGEPLHF.

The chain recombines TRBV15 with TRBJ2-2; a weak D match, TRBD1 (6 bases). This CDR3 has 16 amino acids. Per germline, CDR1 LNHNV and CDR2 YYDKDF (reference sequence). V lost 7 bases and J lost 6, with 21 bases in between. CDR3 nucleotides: TGTGCCACCACACCGACTGGGGGCCTGGAATCCGGGGAGCTGTTTTTT. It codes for CATTPTGGLESGELFF.

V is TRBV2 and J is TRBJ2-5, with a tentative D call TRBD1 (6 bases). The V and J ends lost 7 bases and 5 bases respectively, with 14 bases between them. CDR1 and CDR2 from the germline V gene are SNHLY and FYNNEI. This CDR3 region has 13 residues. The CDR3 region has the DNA TGTGCCAGCATAAGGGCAGGGGTTGAGACCCAGTACTTC. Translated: CASIRAGVETQYF.

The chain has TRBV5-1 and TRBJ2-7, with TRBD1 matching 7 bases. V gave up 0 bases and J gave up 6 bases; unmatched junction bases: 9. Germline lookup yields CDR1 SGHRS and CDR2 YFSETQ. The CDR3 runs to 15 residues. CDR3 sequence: CASSLGQGVRSEQYF. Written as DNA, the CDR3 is TGCGCCAGCAGCTTGGGGCAGGGGGTTCGATCCGAGCAGTACTTC.

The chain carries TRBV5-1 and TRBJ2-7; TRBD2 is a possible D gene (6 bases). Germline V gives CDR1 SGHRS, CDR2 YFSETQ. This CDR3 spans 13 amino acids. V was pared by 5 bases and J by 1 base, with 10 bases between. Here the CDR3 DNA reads TGCGCCAGCAGACGGGGGTGGTCCTACGAGCAGTACTTC. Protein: CASRRGWSYEQYF.

The CDR3 protein is CASSHPYGLAGPRADTQYF. The CDR3, as DNA: TGCGCCAGCAGCCATCCCTATGGACTAGCGGGCCCTCGGGCAGATACGCAGTATTTT. J is TRBJ2-3 and V is TRBV4-1; 11 bases line up with TRBD2. Trimming took 3 bases from V and 4 from J; bases not matched to a gene: 15. The CDR3 consists of 19 residues. Germline lookup yields CDR1 MGHRA and CDR2 YSYEKL.

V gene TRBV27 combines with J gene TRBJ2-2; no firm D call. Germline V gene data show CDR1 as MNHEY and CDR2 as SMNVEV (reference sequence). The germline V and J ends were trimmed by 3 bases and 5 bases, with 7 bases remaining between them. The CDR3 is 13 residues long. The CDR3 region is CASSFKATGELFF. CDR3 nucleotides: TGTGCCAGCAGTTTTAAAGCTACCGGGGAGCTGTTTTTT.

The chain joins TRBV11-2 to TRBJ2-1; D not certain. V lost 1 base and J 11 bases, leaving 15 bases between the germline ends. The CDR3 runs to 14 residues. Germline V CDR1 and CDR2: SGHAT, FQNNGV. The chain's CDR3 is CASSLVIQVEKQFF. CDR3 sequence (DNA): TGTGCCAGCAGCTTAGTAATCCAGGTGGAAAAGCAGTTCTTC. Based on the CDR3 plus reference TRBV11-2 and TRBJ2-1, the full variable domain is EAGVAQSPRYKIIEKRQSVAFWCNPISGHATLYWYQQILGQGPKLLIQFQNNGVVDDSQLPKDRFSAERLKGVDSTLKIQPAKLEDSAVYLCASSLVIQVEKQFFGPGTRLTVL.

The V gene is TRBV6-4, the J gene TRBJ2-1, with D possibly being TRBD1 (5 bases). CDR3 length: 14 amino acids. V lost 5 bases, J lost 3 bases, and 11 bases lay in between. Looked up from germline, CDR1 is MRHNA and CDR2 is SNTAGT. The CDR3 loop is CASSPAQGYNEQFF. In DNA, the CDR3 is TGTGCCAGCAGTCCAGCCCAGGGCTACAATGAGCAGTTCTTC.

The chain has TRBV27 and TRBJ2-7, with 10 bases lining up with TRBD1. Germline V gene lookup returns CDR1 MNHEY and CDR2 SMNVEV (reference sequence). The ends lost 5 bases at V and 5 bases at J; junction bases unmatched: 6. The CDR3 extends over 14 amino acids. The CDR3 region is CASSPSGQGNEQYF. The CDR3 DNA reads TGTGCCAGCAGTCCATCGGGACAGGGGAACGAGCAGTACTTC.

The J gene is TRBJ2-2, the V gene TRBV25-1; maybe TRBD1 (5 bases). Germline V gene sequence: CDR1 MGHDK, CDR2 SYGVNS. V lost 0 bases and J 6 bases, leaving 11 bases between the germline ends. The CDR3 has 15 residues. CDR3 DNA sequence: TGTGCCAGCAGTGAATATTTCCAGGGATCCGGGGAGCTGTTTTTT. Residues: CASSEYFQGSGELFF.

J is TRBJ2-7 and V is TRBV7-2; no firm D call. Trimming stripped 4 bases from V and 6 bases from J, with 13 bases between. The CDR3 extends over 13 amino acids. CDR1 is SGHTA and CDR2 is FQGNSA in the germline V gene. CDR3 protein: CASSSYVLREQYF. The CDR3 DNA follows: TGTGCCAGCAGCTCTTATGTCCTTCGCGAGCAGTACTTC.

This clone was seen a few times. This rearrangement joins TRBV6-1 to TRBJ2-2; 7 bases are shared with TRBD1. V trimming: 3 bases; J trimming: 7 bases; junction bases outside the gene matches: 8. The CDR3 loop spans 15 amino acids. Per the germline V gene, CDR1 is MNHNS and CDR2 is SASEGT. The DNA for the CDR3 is TGTGCCAGCAGTGACAGTAATAGGGGGCTCGGGGAGCTGTTTTTT. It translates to CASSDSNRGLGELFF.

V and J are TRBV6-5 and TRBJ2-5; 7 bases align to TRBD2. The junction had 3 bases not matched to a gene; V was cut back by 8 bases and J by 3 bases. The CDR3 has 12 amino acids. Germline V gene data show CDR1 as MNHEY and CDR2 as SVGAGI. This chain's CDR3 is CASRRGKETQYF. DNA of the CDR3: TGTGCCAGCCGGCGGGGGAAAGAGACCCAGTACTTC.

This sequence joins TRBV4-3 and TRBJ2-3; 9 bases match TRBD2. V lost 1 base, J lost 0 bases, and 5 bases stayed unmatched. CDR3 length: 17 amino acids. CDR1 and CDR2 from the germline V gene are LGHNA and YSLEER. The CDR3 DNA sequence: TGCGCCAGCAGCCAAGGCTCGACTAGCGGCAGCACAGATACGCAGTATTTT. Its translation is CASSQGSTSGSTDTQYF.

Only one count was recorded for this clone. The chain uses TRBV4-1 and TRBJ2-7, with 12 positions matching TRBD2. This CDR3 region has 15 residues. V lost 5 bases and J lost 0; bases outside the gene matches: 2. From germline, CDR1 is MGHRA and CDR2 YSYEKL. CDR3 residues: CASSRTSGNSYEQYF. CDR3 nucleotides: TGCGCCAGCAGCAGGACTAGCGGGAACTCCTACGAGCAGTACTTC.

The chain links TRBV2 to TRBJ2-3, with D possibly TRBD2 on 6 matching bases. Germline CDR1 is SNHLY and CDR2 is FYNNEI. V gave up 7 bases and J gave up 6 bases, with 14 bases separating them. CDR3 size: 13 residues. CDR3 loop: CASTRTNGDTQYF. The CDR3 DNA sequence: TGTGCCAGCACCCGGACTAATGGGGATACGCAGTATTTT.

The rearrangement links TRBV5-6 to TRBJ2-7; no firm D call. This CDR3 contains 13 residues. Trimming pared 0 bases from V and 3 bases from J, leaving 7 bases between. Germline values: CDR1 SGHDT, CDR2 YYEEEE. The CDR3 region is CASSLGYSYEQYF. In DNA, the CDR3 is TGTGCCAGCAGCTTGGGGTATAGCTACGAGCAGTACTTC.

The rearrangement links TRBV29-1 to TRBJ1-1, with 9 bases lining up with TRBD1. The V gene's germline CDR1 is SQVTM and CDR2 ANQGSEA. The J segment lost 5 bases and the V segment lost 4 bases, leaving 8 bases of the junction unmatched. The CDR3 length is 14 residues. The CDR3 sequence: CSVAATGGATEAFF. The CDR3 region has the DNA TGCAGCGTTGCCGCAACAGGGGGCGCAACTGAAGCTTTCTTT.

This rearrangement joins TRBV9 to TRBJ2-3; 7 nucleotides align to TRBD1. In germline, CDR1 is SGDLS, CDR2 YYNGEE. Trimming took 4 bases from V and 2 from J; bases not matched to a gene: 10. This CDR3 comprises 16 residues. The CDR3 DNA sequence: TGTGCCAGCAGCACCCCTGGGACAGACAACACAGATACGCAGTATTTT. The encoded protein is CASSTPGTDNTDTQYF.

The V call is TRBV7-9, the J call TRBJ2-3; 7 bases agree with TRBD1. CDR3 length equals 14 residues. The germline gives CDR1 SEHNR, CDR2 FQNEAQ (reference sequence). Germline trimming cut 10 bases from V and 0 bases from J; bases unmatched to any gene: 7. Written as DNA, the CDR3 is TGTGCCATGGCCCGACAGGGTAGCACAGATACGCAGTATTTT. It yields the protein CAMARQGSTDTQYF.

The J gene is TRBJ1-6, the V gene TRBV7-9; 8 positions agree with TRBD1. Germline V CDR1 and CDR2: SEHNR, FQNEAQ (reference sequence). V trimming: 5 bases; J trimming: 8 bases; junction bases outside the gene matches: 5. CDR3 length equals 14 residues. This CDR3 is CASSGQGVDSPLHF. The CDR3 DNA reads TGTGCCAGCAGCGGACAGGGAGTTGATTCACCCCTCCACTTT.

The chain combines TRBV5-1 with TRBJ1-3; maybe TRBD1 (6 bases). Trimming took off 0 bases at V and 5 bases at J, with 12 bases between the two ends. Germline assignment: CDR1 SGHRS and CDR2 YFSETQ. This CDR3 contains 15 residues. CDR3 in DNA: TGCGCCAGCAGCTTGGGCCAGGGGTTTAGAAACACCATATATTTT. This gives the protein CASSLGQGFRNTIYF.